The 24 T cell receptor beta chains presented below share a single source sample, sequenced in a study of blood T cells in healthy people across ages (dated by TCRdb to between 2015 and 2017). To prepare the library, 5' RACE was applied. The instrument given in TCRdb is Illumina HiSeq 2500. A second PCR of about 7 to 12 cycles was run with a J-beta primer mix and a sample-barcoded 5' primer. In TCRdb, the public reads were trimmed at Q25 with fastp and aligned with MiXCR, with productive beta chains retained. CDR3 protein sequences are deduplicated, and each keeps its most common genes and DNA. This sample holds about 1,400,000 distinct CDR3 sequences; 45% to 70% were observed only once. Of the sample, approximately 7% is held by the ten largest clones. The sequenced sample was blood. These receptors all come from a man aged 18 to 35 in good health.

This clonotype occurred once. The CDR3 nucleotides are TGTGCCAGCAGTATAATCGGACAGGGCGGTTCGCAGTATTTT. It translates to CASSIIGQGGSQYF. This chain connects TRBV3-1 to TRBJ2-3, with 8 bases lining up with TRBD1. The V gene end was trimmed by 6 bases and the J gene end by 10 bases; junction bases not matched to a gene: 12. Germline V gene lookup returns CDR1 LGHDT and CDR2 YNNKEL (reference sequence). The CDR3 runs 14 residues.

The CDR3 sequence is CASSPRASEESNTGELFF. In nucleotides, the CDR3 is TGTGCCAGCAGTCCCCGGGCTAGCGAGGAGTCGAACACCGGGGAGCTGTTTTTT. The V gene is TRBV12-3 or TRBV12-4, the J gene TRBJ2-2; D may be TRBD2 (6 bases). V was clipped by 5 bases and J by 0 bases, with 19 bases between them. The CDR3 runs to 18 residues.

This rearrangement joins TRBV12-3 or TRBV12-4 to TRBJ2-3; D possibly matches TRBD1 or TRBD2 (6 bases each). CDR3 size: 16 residues. V was trimmed by 8 bases and J by 1 base, leaving 19 bases between them. The CDR3, as DNA: TGTGCCAGCGGTGGAACGGGGGCAGGACGCACAGATACGCAGTATTTT. Protein product: CASGGTGAGRTDTQYF.

The CDR3 sequence: CASSPYSGRAGNIQYF. The CDR3 nucleotides read TGTGCCAGCTCACCATATAGCGGGAGGGCCGGAAACATTCAGTACTTC. The gene calls are TRBV18 and TRBJ2-4, with 11 bases aligning to TRBD2. V trimming: 2 bases; J trimming: 6 bases; junction bases outside the gene matches: 6. Germline-derived CDR1 and CDR2 are KGHSH and LQKENI. The CDR3 is made up of 16 amino acids. The entire variable domain, with the rest obtained from reference TRBV18 and TRBJ2-4, is as follows: NAGVMQNPRHLVRRRGQEARLRCSPMKGHSHVYWYRQLPEEGLKFMVYLQKENIIDESGMPKERFSAEFPKEGPSILRIQQVVRGDSAAYFCASSPYSGRAGNIQYFGAGTRLSVL.

Comments on this clonotype: One end of the junction varies from germline; a read error may be responsible. This sequence joins TRBV5-1 and TRBJ2-3; TRBD2 agrees at 8 bases. This CDR3 contains 17 residues. In germline, CDR1 is SGHRS, CDR2 YFSETQ. The CDR3 sequence is CASSLNSAGGLTDSQYF. CDR3 DNA sequence: TGCGCCAGCAGCCTCAACTCGGCGGGGGGACTCACAGATTCGCAGTATTTT. Full variable domain (remainder filled in from reference TRBV5-1 and TRBJ2-3): KAGVTQTPRYLIKTRGQQVTLSCSPISGHRSVSWYQQTPGQGLQFLFEYFSETQRNKGNFPGRFSGRQFSNSRSEMNVSTLELGDSALYLCASSLNSAGGLTDSQYFGPGTRLTVL.

The CDR3 is CATSDPGQGAPEEQFF. CDR3 DNA: TGTGCCACCAGTGACCCGGGACAGGGTGCCCCTGAAGAGCAGTTCTTC. The V call is TRBV24-1, the J call TRBJ2-1, with TRBD1 matching over 9 bases. This CDR3 has 16 residues. The trim removed 4 bases at V and 10 bases at J, leaving 13 bases unmatched. CDR1 is KGHDR and CDR2 is SFDVKD in the germline V gene.

The rearrangement links TRBV4-3 to TRBJ2-6, with TRBD2 as a possible D gene (6 bases). Germline CDR1 reads LGHNA; CDR2 reads YSLEER. The V end lost 0 bases, the J end lost 4 bases, and 16 bases lay between the germline ends. The CDR3 totals 18 residues. This chain's CDR3 is CASSQDVGGVAGANVLTF. CDR3 bases: TGCGCCAGCAGCCAAGATGTAGGAGGGGTAGCGGGGGCCAACGTCCTGACTTTC.

Points on this clonotype: A much larger clone differs by one base, so this may be a read error. CDR3 loop: CSVANRFQYF. DNA of the CDR3: TGCAGCGTCGCGAACCGTTTCCAGTACTTC. This chain links TRBV29-1 with TRBJ2-5; D call uncertain. This CDR3 comprises 10 residues. Germline V gene sequence: CDR1 SQVTM, CDR2 ANQGSEA. Trimming cost V 6 bases and J 10 bases, with 12 bases left between them.

As to this clonotype: The junction differs from germline at one of its ends, possibly a read error. The CDR3 is CDSRGLGQGHEQYF. The CDR3 coding sequence is TGTGACAGCAGAGGACTGGGACAGGGACACGAGCAGTACTTC. The chain combines TRBV6-6 with TRBJ2-7; 9 bases match TRBD1. The germline V gene has CDR1 MNHNY and CDR2 SVGAGI (reference sequence). CDR3 length: 14 amino acids.

This clonotype came up a few times. The J gene is TRBJ1-1, the V gene TRBV2; no reliable D call. The CDR3 sequence is 13 residues long. Germline assignment: CDR1 SNHLY and CDR2 FYNNEI. Trimming took 4 bases from V and 1 from J, leaving 7 bases between them. For the CDR3, the DNA is TGTGCCAGCAGTGTCAAGGCGAACACTGAAGCTTTCTTT. Protein sequence: CASSVKANTEAFF.

This chain connects TRBV2 to TRBJ2-7, with a tentative D call TRBD2 (5 bases). Germline assignment: CDR1 SNHLY and CDR2 FYNNEI. V was clipped by 7 bases and J by 1 base, with 14 bases between them. This CDR3 is built from 14 residues. Here the CDR3 reads CASIKGGSSYEQYF. The CDR3 bases are TGTGCCAGCATCAAAGGAGGCAGTTCCTACGAGCAGTACTTC.

With respect to this clonotype: One end of the junction is discordant with germline, which a read error may explain. The chain carries TRBV6-1 and TRBJ2-6; D may be TRBD1 or TRBD2 (5 bases each). The CDR3 totals 18 residues. Germline V CDR1 and CDR2: MNHNS, SASEGT. The CDR3: CASIGRDPQSSGANVPTF. The CDR3 bases are TGTGCCAGCATTGGAAGGGACCCCCAAAGCTCTGGGGCCAACGTCCCGACTTTC.

J is TRBJ2-1 and V is TRBV10-2; the D call may be TRBD1 or TRBD2 (5 bases each). The V end was cut by 6 bases, the J end by 5 bases, with 20 bases between. The CDR3 sequence is 16 residues long. CDR1 is WSHSY and CDR2 is SAAADI in the germline V gene. Here the CDR3 reads CASRRKLGENDNEQFF. The DNA for the CDR3 is TGCGCCAGCAGGAGAAAGTTAGGGGAGAATGACAATGAGCAGTTCTTC.

The chain is built from TRBV4-1 and TRBJ2-3; D may match TRBD1 or TRBD2 (5 bases each). The V and J ends lost 1 base and 4 bases respectively, with 27 bases between them. The CDR3 contains 20 residues. The germline CDR1 and CDR2 sequences are MGHRA and YSYEKL. In nucleotides, the CDR3 is TGCGCCAGCAGCCAAGGGGACCAAAAGGGGCCTGAATCCCCCCCAGATACGCAGTATTTT. Its translation is CASSQGDQKGPESPPDTQYF.

This clonotype was detected only a few times. The rearrangement joins TRBV25-1 to TRBJ1-2, with a possible D match to TRBD1 (5 bases). The ends were cut back, 4 bases at V and 5 bases at J, with 14 bases in the middle. The V gene's germline CDR1 is MGHDK and CDR2 SYGVNS. The CDR3 has 14 amino acids. CDR3 residues: CASSAGTSLYGYTF. DNA for the CDR3: TGTGCCAGCAGTGCCGGGACGAGCCTTTATGGCTACACCTTC.

This clonotype was observed a handful of times. J is TRBJ2-5 and V is TRBV14; D is uncertain. V lost 1 base and J 7 bases, leaving 13 bases between the germline ends. Germline CDR1 and CDR2: SGHDN and FVKESK. The CDR3 totals 14 residues. Written as DNA, the CDR3 is TGTGCCAGCAGCCAAGGTCGGAGCGTTCGGACCCAGTACTTC. It translates to CASSQGRSVRTQYF.

The V call is TRBV30, the J call TRBJ2-3, with D perhaps TRBD1 (6 bases). The CDR3 has 13 amino acids. Trimming left V 5 bases short and J 4 bases short, with 13 bases between. From germline, CDR1 is GTSNPN and CDR2 SVGIG (reference sequence). The CDR3 nucleotides are TGTGCCTGGGCGTCTGGGGGCCCAGATACGCAGTATTTT. It encodes CAWASGGPDTQYF.

The chain employs TRBV27 and TRBJ1-2, with no clear D. Per the germline V gene, CDR1 is MNHEY and CDR2 is SMNVEV (reference sequence). Trimming pared 8 bases from V and 5 bases from J, leaving 3 bases between. This CDR3 spans 9 amino acids. The chain's CDR3 is CASCYGYTF. In nucleotides, the CDR3 is TGTGCCAGCTGTTATGGCTACACCTTC.

This clonotype has just a few counts. V usage is TRBV27 and J usage is TRBJ2-5; no firm D call. Per the germline V gene, CDR1 is MNHEY and CDR2 is SMNVEV (reference sequence). The CDR3 is made up of 16 amino acids. The ends were cut back, 4 bases at V and 2 bases at J, with 17 bases in the middle. The CDR3 region is CASSSTPRPIQETQYF. CDR3 coding DNA: TGTGCCAGCAGTTCAACCCCGCGGCCGATACAAGAGACCCAGTACTTC.

The chain is built from TRBV12-3 or TRBV12-4 and TRBJ2-1; tentative D call: TRBD1 (6 bases). Trimming shortened V by 1 base and J by 7 bases, and 20 bases separated the two germline ends. CDR3 length: 17 residues. CDR3 residues: CASSLGGQRRGWNEQFF. In DNA form, the CDR3 reads TGTGCCAGCAGTTTAGGGGGACAACGTCGGGGATGGAATGAGCAGTTCTTC.

The rearrangement joins TRBV14 to TRBJ2-7; a weak D match, TRBD2 (6 bases). The CDR3 length is 15 residues. Looked up from germline, CDR1 is SGHDN and CDR2 is FVKESK. The V end lost 1 base, the J end lost 0 bases, and 10 bases lay between the germline ends. This CDR3 is CASSQVASASYEQYF. The CDR3 nucleotides read TGTGCCAGCAGCCAAGTTGCTAGCGCCTCCTACGAGCAGTACTTC.

V gene TRBV15 combines with J gene TRBJ1-2, with 9 bases lining up with TRBD1. V was clipped by 0 bases and J by 5 bases; unmatched bases: 13. The germline CDR1 and CDR2 sequences are LNHNV and YYDKDF (reference sequence). This CDR3 contains 18 residues. CDR3 bases: TGTGCCACCAGCAGAGATCCGGACAGGGGAGGAGATTGGTATGGCTACACCTTC. Translating gives CATSRDPDRGGDWYGYTF.

The chain combines TRBV10-3 with TRBJ2-5; D is ambiguous. This CDR3 is 13 amino acids long. V lost 6 bases and J 2 bases, leaving 10 bases between the germline ends. CDR1 is ENHRY, CDR2 SYGVKD, per germline. DNA for the CDR3: TGTGCCATCAGCCCTCGGATTCAAGAGACCCAGTACTTC. Its protein product is CAISPRIQETQYF.

The V gene is TRBV4-1, the J gene TRBJ2-4; possible D gene TRBD1, 6 bases. The CDR3 is 21 residues long. CDR1 is MGHRA, CDR2 YSYEKL, per germline. The germline V and J ends were trimmed by 4 bases and 0 bases, with 28 bases remaining between them. CDR3 region: CASSRATPTGRVPVAKNIQYF. The CDR3 nucleotides are TGCGCCAGCAGCCGAGCAACCCCTACAGGGAGAGTACCTGTAGCCAAAAACATTCAGTACTTC.